The source of this T cell receptor beta chain is a study of blood T cell repertoires in COVID-19. Using immunoSEQ multiplex PCR, the repertoire was profiled, and TCRdb retains in-frame clones only, with some absent. This sample has fewer than 250,000 clones; roughly 80% occur once, and the top ten carry roughly a tenth. Germline lookup yields CDR1 SQVTM and CDR2 ANQGSEA. V was shortened by 5 bases and J by 0 bases, with 11 bases between the two germline ends. The CDR3 is made up of 13 amino acids. The genes are TRBV29-1 and TRBJ2-7; D not certain. Sequencing was carried out using peripheral blood. The receptor was derived from a woman older than 75 with acute or convalescent COVID-19. CDR3 nucleotide sequence: TGCAGCGTTCAGAGACAAAGCTCCTACGAGCAGTACTTC. This sequence encodes CSVQRQSSYEQYF.